This T cell receptor (beta chain) was identified in a study of blood T cell repertoires in COVID-19. At the level of the study: Samples taken during acute and convalescent COVID-19 were collected in the United States, Italy and Spain.

As handled by the study authors: It was from reference gene primer amplification that nucleated cell counts were estimated. Sequencing used immunoSEQ multiplex PCR; TCRdb keeps in-frame clones, though not all of them. V and J calls and clone size come straight from that table; D and trimming were deduced from the DNA. The sample includes hundreds of thousands of clones, 80% to 90% of them seen just once. Each participant's cohort was designated according to participant-reported clinical history. Cohort 3 donors counted as recovered after two negative PCRs, clearance, or resolved symptoms. Germline assignment: CDR1 LNHDA and CDR2 SQIVND (reference sequence). The V end was cut by 7 bases, the J end by 1 base, with 9 bases between. CDR3 length: 13 amino acids.

The source of this sequence is a man aged 18 to 29 who had recovered from COVID-19. Sequenced sample: PBMCs or T cells enriched from blood (not recorded which). The rearrangement links TRBV19 to TRBJ2-3, with a tentative D call TRBD2 (5 bases). CDR3 sequence: CASMLGGTDTQYF. The CDR3 DNA sequence: TGTGCCAGTATGCTGGGAGGCACAGATACGCAGTATTTT.